A single sample is the source of the 27 T cell receptor beta chains below, sequenced in a study of CD8 T cells in Susac syndrome (dated by TCRdb to about 2019). To prepare the library, the immunoSEQ multiplex PCR assay was applied. RNA was extracted using the RNeasy kit, and 0.5 to 1 microgram was reverse transcribed with random hexamers. The public sequencing data were trimmed at Q25 with fastp and processed into clonotypes with MiXCR by TCRdb, which kept only in-frame beta chains. Every distinct CDR3 protein forms one entry, paired with its most common genes and DNA. This sample gives approximately 190,000 distinct CDR3 sequences in total; just under 95% of them show up just once. The leading ten clones occupy around 0.16% of the sample. Sequenced: CD8+ T cells from PBMCs. Receptor source: a human donor with Susac syndrome.

The rearrangement uses TRBV11-2 and TRBJ2-7; D may be TRBD1 (5 bases). Trimming took 10 bases from V and 0 from J, leaving 19 bases between them. The V gene's germline CDR1 is SGHAT and CDR2 FQNNGV. There are 15 residues in the CDR3. CDR3 sequence reads: CATLQTTGLSYEQYF. The CDR3 DNA reads TGTGCCACCCTACAAACAACAGGCCTCTCCTACGAGCAGTACTTC.

This chain uses TRBV7-2 with TRBJ2-1; perhaps TRBD2 as D (5 bases). The V end lost 1 base, the J end lost 3 bases, and 10 bases lay between the germline ends. The CDR3 runs to 15 residues. Germline V gene data show CDR1 as SGHTA and CDR2 as FQGNSA. The CDR3 spells CASSLEGSGYNEQFF. In DNA, the CDR3 is TGTGCCAGCAGCTTAGAAGGGAGTGGCTACAATGAGCAGTTCTTC.

The chain uses TRBV13 and TRBJ2-7, with TRBD2 matching 8 bases. Germline CDR1 PRHDT, CDR2 FYEKMQ (reference sequence). CDR3 length: 16 amino acids. V was clipped by 4 bases and J by 3 bases; unmatched bases: 11. This chain's CDR3 is CASSSRDSGMVYEQYF. The CDR3 nucleotides read TGTGCCAGCAGCTCCCGGGATAGCGGGATGGTCTACGAGCAGTACTTC.

The chain uses TRBV28 and TRBJ2-7; 7 bases line up with TRBD2. The germline gives CDR1 MDHEN, CDR2 SYDVKM. The CDR3 loop spans 14 amino acids. Trimming took 3 bases from V and 3 from J; bases not matched to a gene: 5. The CDR3 DNA sequence: TGTGCCAGCAGTTTTTTGGGGGAGGGCTACGAGCAGTACTTC. Its translation: CASSFLGEGYEQYF.

The genes are TRBV5-4 and TRBJ2-1, with D perhaps matching TRBD2 (5 bases). V was trimmed by 2 bases and J by 8 bases, leaving 8 bases between them. CDR3 size: 12 residues. Germline CDR1 reads SGHNT; CDR2 reads YYREEE (reference sequence). The DNA of the CDR3 is TGTGCCAGCAGCTTTGGGCGGGATGAGCAGTTCTTC. Translation: CASSFGRDEQFF.

The gene calls are TRBV5-6 and TRBJ1-2, with D perhaps TRBD1 (5 bases). Germline CDR1 SGHDT, CDR2 YYEEEE. V gave up 1 base and J gave up 4 bases, with 20 bases separating them. The CDR3 length is 17 residues. For the CDR3, the DNA is TGTGCCAGCAGCTTGTATACCTTGGACATTTCTTTCTATGGCTACACCTTC. It translates to CASSLYTLDISFYGYTF.

V is TRBV4-2 and J is TRBJ2-7, with 8 bases fitting TRBD2. Germline-derived CDR1 and CDR2 are LGHNA and YNFKEQ. V shed 1 base and J 5 bases; nucleotides not matched to a gene: 4. This CDR3 has 14 residues. CDR3 loop: CASSQASGSNEQYF. The CDR3 nucleotides are TGTGCCAGCAGCCAAGCAAGCGGGAGTAACGAGCAGTACTTC.

The chain has TRBV27 and TRBJ1-2; D remains ambiguous. The CDR3 is 13 residues long. Germline CDR1 is MNHEY and CDR2 is SMNVEV (reference sequence). The germline V and J ends were trimmed by 5 bases and 4 bases, with 11 bases remaining between them. The CDR3 nucleotides read TGTGCCAGCAGTCCAAGGTGGGGCTATGGCTACACCTTC. It specifies CASSPRWGYGYTF.

In its sample, this clonotype was seen once. The chain recombines TRBV15 with TRBJ1-5; no reliable D call. The CDR3 runs 15 residues. The germline V gene encodes CDR1 LNHNV and CDR2 YYDKDF (reference sequence). V lost 0 bases and J 4 bases, leaving 10 bases between the germline ends. DNA of the CDR3: TGTGCCACCAGCAGAGAGCTGGCAGAAAATCAGCCCCAGCATTTT. It specifies CATSRELAENQPQHF.

This CDR3 reads CSGAGTGYGAFF. CDR3 in DNA: TGCAGCGGGGCCGGGACAGGGTATGGAGCTTTCTTT. The chain recombines TRBV29-1 with TRBJ1-1; TRBD1 matches 9 bases. The CDR3 is 12 residues long. In germline, CDR1 is SQVTM, CDR2 ANQGSEA. After removal of 7 bases from V and 10 bases from J, the junction contained 10 bases not matched to a gene. The full variable domain, completed using reference TRBV29-1 and TRBJ1-1, is SAVISQKPSRDICQRGTSLTIQCQVDSQVTMMFWYRQQPGQSLTLIATANQGSEATYESGFVIDKFPISRPNLTFSTLTVSNMSPEDSSIYLCSGAGTGYGAFFGQGTRLTVV.

This chain connects TRBV27 to TRBJ2-3; unclear D gene. This CDR3 has 17 residues. V gave up 2 bases and J gave up 2 bases, with 17 bases separating them. Germline V gene data show CDR1 as MNHEY and CDR2 as SMNVEV (reference sequence). This CDR3 is CASSLLPSRTPTDTQYF. The DNA of the CDR3 is TGTGCCAGCAGTTTACTGCCTAGTCGAACTCCCACAGATACGCAGTATTTT.

The chain joins TRBV7-6 to TRBJ1-5, with D unclear. Per germline, CDR1 SGHVS and CDR2 FNYEAQ. The CDR3 consists of 15 residues. V lost 5 bases, J lost 0 bases, and 11 bases lay in between. The DNA of the CDR3 is TGTGCCAGCAGCCCGGACGGCGATAGCAATCAGCCCCAGCATTTT. Its protein is CASSPDGDSNQPQHF.

V is TRBV19 and J is TRBJ1-1; D is uncertain. The CDR3 has 12 residues. Germline CDR1 and CDR2: LNHDA and SQIVND (reference sequence). The V gene lost 3 bases and the J gene lost 1 base, with 3 bases spanning the gap. CDR3 sequence: CASSMSNTEAFF. The CDR3 bases are TGTGCCAGTAGTATGTCGAACACTGAAGCTTTCTTT.

The chain has TRBV12-5 and TRBJ2-5, with D unresolved. Germline CDR1 is LGHNT and CDR2 is FRNRAP. Trimming took 3 bases from V and 1 from J, leaving 18 bases between them. There are 17 residues in the CDR3. The CDR3 DNA reads as TGTGCTAGTGGTTTAGCAGCTGTGACGTATGCCCAAGAGACCCAGTACTTC. Translated, it gives CASGLAAVTYAQETQYF.

This clonotype was seen a handful of times. The chain joins TRBV11-2 to TRBJ2-1; the match to TRBD2 covers 10 bases. The CDR3 runs to 15 residues. Per the germline V gene, CDR1 is SGHAT and CDR2 is FQNNGV. J was trimmed by 7 bases and V by 4 bases; bases with no gene match: 7. CDR3 sequence reads: CASSSLAGGGNEQFF. CDR3 DNA: TGTGCCAGCAGCTCATTAGCGGGAGGCGGGAATGAGCAGTTCTTC.

V and J are TRBV23-1 and TRBJ2-5, with TRBD2 matching over 10 bases. TRBV23-1 is an open reading frame whose function is uncertain. CDR3 size: 16 residues. V trimming: 10 bases; J trimming: 6 bases; junction bases outside the gene matches: 17. The CDR3 sequence is CANLWGSGGSLKTQYF. CDR3 bases: TGCGCCAACCTATGGGGTAGCGGGGGGAGTTTAAAGACCCAGTACTTC.

V is TRBV5-4 and J is TRBJ2-2; D is unresolved. This CDR3 spans 15 amino acids. Germline-derived CDR1 and CDR2 are SGHNT and YYREEE (reference sequence). V was cut by 2 bases and J by 1 base, with 9 bases left in between. Here the CDR3 reads CASSFGVGNTGELFF. As DNA, the CDR3 is TGTGCCAGCAGCTTTGGAGTGGGGAACACCGGGGAGCTGTTTTTT.

This chain connects TRBV20-1 to TRBJ1-5; D gene uncertain. Deletions cut 6 bases from V and 3 bases from J, with 9 bases between. This CDR3 has 12 amino acids. The germline V gene has CDR1 DFQATT and CDR2 SNEGSKA (reference sequence). As DNA, the CDR3 is TGCAGTGCCGCTAATCCCAATCAGCCCCAGCATTTT. It codes for CSAANPNQPQHF.

The chain has TRBV30 and TRBJ1-5; 10 bases are a match to TRBD1. The J segment lost 3 bases and the V segment lost 6 bases, leaving 14 bases of the junction unmatched. This CDR3 is 17 amino acids long. Germline CDR1 reads GTSNPN; CDR2 reads SVGIG (reference sequence). CDR3: CACDPIRDRGLNQPQHF. For the CDR3, the DNA is TGTGCCTGCGACCCAATCCGGGACAGGGGCCTCAATCAGCCCCAGCATTTT.

The chain links TRBV27 to TRBJ2-2, with 13 positions matching TRBD2. CDR1 is MNHEY and CDR2 is SMNVEV in the germline V gene (reference sequence). After removal of 5 bases from V and 5 bases from J, the junction contained 5 bases not matched to a gene. The CDR3 is 16 amino acids. This CDR3 reads CASSPRLAGGTGELFF. Written as DNA, the CDR3 is TGTGCCAGCAGTCCGAGACTAGCGGGAGGTACCGGGGAGCTGTTTTTT.

The J gene is TRBJ2-5, the V gene TRBV29-1, with D possibly being TRBD1 (6 bases). The germline CDR1 and CDR2 sequences are SQVTM and ANQGSEA. Trimming left V 6 bases short and J 5 bases short, with 10 bases between. This CDR3 comprises 11 residues. CDR3 sequence reads: CSVAQGETQYF. Here the CDR3 DNA reads TGCAGCGTAGCCCAGGGGGAGACCCAGTACTTC.

The J gene is TRBJ1-2, the V gene TRBV4-1, with 7 nucleotides matching TRBD1. J gave up 2 bases and V 0 bases, and 3 bases lay outside the gene matches. From germline, CDR1 is MGHRA and CDR2 YSYEKL. The CDR3 is 15 amino acids. As DNA, the CDR3 is TGCGCCAGCAGCCAAGAACAGGGGTTCAACTATGGCTACACCTTC. This encodes CASSQEQGFNYGYTF.

This clonotype was observed once. The rearrangement uses TRBV5-1 and TRBJ2-5, with 10 nucleotides matching TRBD1. Germline loops: CDR1 SGHRS, CDR2 YFSETQ. V trimming: 2 bases; J trimming: 0 bases; junction bases outside the gene matches: 13. The CDR3 covers 19 residues. CDR3 DNA sequence: TGCGCCAGCAGCTTATCACCGGGACAGGGGAACACCTACCAAGAGACCCAGTACTTC. This sequence encodes CASSLSPGQGNTYQETQYF. Filled out from reference TRBV5-1 and TRBJ2-5, the complete variable domain reads KAGVTQTPRYLIKTRGQQVTLSCSPISGHRSVSWYQQTPGQGLQFLFEYFSETQRNKGNFPGRFSGRQFSNSRSEMNVSTLELGDSALYLCASSLSPGQGNTYQETQYFGPGTRLLVL.

The chain employs TRBV9 and TRBJ2-1, with 8 positions matching TRBD1. V dropped 3 bases and J dropped 5; count of bases not matched to a gene: 4. This CDR3 comprises 14 residues. Per the germline V gene, CDR1 is SGDLS and CDR2 is YYNGEE. CDR3 in DNA: TGTGCCAGCAGCGGGGGACAGGTTGACAATGAGCAGTTCTTC. Protein: CASSGGQVDNEQFF. Using reference TRBV9 and TRBJ2-1 for the parts outside the CDR3, the full variable domain is DSGVTQTPKHLITATGQRVTLRCSPRSGDLSVYWYQQSLDQGLQFLIQYYNGEERAKGNILERFSAQQFPDLHSELNLSSLELGDSALYFCASSGGQVDNEQFFGPGTRLTVL.

V usage is TRBV4-1 and J usage is TRBJ1-4; no definite D call. Per germline, CDR1 MGHRA and CDR2 YSYEKL. V was cut by 1 base and J by 11 bases, with 17 bases left in between. There are 15 residues in the CDR3. The DNA of the CDR3 is TGCGCCAGCAGCCAAGGCTCCTTCTCTAGTGAGAAACTGTTTTTT. This sequence encodes CASSQGSFSSEKLFF.

The chain links TRBV2 to TRBJ2-1; TRBD2 might be the D (6 bases). Trimming stripped 5 bases from V and 7 bases from J, with 18 bases between. The germline V gene encodes CDR1 SNHLY and CDR2 FYNNEI. This CDR3 is built from 15 residues. The CDR3 bases are TGTGCCAGCAGTAGGAGCGGACTAAGTTCGAATGAGCAGTTCTTC. Its translation is CASSRSGLSSNEQFF.

This clonotype was counted once. The chain carries TRBV7-3 and TRBJ1-2; D is unresolved. CDR3 length: 15 amino acids. V was pared by 0 bases and J by 8 bases, with 16 bases between. CDR1 and CDR2 (germline): SGHTA, FQGTGA. The CDR3 sequence: CASSLTGERAGGYTF. The CDR3 DNA reads as TGTGCCAGCAGCTTAACTGGGGAGAGGGCGGGCGGCTACACCTTC.